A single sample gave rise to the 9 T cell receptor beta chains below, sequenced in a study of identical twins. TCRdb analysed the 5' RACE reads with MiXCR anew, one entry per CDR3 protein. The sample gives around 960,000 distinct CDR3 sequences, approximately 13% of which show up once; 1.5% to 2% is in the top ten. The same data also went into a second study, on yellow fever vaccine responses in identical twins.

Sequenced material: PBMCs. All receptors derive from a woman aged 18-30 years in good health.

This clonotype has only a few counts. For the CDR3, the DNA is TGCAGCGTTGAAGATGGCTATCGACCCCAGACTAGGGCCTACAATGAGCAGTTCTTC. As protein: CSVEDGYRPQTRAYNEQFF. The chain couples TRBV29-1 to TRBJ2-1; D may be TRBD2 (6 bases). The CDR3 has 19 residues. Germline V gives CDR1 SQVTM, CDR2 ANQGSEA. V lost 0 bases and J 2 bases, leaving 23 bases between the germline ends.

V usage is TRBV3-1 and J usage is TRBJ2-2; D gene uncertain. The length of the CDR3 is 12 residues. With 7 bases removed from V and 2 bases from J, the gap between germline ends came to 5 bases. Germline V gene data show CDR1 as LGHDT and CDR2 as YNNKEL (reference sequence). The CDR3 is CASTGNTGELFF. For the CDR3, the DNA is TGTGCCAGCACGGGCAACACCGGGGAGCTGTTTTTT.

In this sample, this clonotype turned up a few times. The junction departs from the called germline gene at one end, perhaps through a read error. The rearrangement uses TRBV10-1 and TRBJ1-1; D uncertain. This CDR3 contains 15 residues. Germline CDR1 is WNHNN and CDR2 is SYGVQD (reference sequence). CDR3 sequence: CASSPTIMTNTEAFF. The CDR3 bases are TGCGCCAGCAGTCCGACTATAATGACCAACACCGAAGCTTTCTTT.

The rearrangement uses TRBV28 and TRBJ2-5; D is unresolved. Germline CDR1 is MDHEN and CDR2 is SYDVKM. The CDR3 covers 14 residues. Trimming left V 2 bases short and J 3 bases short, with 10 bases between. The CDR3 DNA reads TGTGCCAGCAGTTTAATTGCGGTCGAAGAGACCCAGTACTTC. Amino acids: CASSLIAVEETQYF.

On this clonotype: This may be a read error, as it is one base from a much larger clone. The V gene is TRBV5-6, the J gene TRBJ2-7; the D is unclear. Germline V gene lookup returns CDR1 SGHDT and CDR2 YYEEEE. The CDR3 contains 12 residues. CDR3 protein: CARSLLTYEQYF. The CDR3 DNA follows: TGTGCCAGAAGCTTGTTGACGTACGAGCAGTACTTC.

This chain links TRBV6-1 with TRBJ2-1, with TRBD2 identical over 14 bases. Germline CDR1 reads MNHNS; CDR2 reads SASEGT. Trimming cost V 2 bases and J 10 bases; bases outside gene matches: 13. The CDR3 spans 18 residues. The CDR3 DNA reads TGTGCCAGCAGTGAACCCCTTAGACTAGCGGGGGGGCCGAAGGAGCAGTTCTTC. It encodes CASSEPLRLAGGPKEQFF.

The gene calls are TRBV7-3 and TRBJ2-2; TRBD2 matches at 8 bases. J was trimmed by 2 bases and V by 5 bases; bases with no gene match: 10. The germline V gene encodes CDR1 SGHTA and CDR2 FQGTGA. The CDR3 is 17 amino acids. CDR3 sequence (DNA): TGTGCCAGCAGCCCAAGGGCTGCGGGAGGAAACACCGGGGAGCTGTTTTTT. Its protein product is CASSPRAAGGNTGELFF.

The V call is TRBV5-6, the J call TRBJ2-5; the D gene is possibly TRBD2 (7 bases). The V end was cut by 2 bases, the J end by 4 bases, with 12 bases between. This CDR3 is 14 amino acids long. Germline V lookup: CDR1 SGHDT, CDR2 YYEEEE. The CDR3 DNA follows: TGTGCCAGCAGCTTTCGGGGGGCGGGAGAGACCCAGTACTTC. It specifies CASSFRGAGETQYF. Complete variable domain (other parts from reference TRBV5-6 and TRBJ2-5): DAGVTQSPTHLIKTRGQQVTLRCSPKSGHDTVSWYQQALGQGPQFIFQYYEEEERQRGNFPDRFSGHQFPNYSSELNVNALLLGDSALYLCASSFRGAGETQYFGPGTRLLVL.

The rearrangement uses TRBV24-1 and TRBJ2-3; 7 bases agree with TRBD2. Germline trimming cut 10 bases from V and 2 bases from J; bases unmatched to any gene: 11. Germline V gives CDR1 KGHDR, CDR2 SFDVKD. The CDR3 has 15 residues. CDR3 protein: CATTHGSGSTDTQYF. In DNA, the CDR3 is TGTGCCACAACACACGGTAGCGGGTCCACAGATACGCAGTATTTT.